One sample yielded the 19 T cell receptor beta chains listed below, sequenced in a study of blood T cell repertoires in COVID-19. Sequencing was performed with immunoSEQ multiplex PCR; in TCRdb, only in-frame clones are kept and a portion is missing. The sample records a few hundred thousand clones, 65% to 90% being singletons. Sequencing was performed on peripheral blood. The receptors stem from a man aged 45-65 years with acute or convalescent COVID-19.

The CDR3, as DNA: TGTGCCAGCAGTTGGACAGGTCGGGACTATGGCTACACCTTC. As protein: CASSWTGRDYGYTF. The chain carries TRBV6-5 and TRBJ1-2, with TRBD1 matching over 7 bases. The junction had 5 bases not matched to a gene; V was cut back by 4 bases and J by 3 bases. The germline gives CDR1 MNHEY, CDR2 SVGAGI. This CDR3 has 14 amino acids.

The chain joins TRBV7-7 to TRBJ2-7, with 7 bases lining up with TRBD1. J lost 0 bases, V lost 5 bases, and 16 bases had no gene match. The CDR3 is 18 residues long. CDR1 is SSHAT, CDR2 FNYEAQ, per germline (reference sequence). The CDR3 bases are TGTGCCAGCAGCCCCCCCCGGGAAGGACAGGTAGCCTCCTACGAGCAGTACTTC. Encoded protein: CASSPPREGQVASYEQYF.

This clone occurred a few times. CDR3 in DNA: TGTGCCAGCAGACCCAGGGGGAATTCTGGAAACACCATATATTTT. Translating gives CASRPRGNSGNTIYF. This chain links TRBV6-5 with TRBJ1-3, with 7 nucleotides matching TRBD1. The CDR3 sequence is 15 residues long. J gave up 1 base and V 6 bases, and 6 bases lay outside the gene matches. CDR1 and CDR2 (germline): MNHEY, SVGAGI.

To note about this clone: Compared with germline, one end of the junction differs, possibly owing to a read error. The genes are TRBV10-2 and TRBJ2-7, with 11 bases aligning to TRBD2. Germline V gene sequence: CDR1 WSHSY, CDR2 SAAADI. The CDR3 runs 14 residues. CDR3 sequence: CASSDPGTSGPPGF. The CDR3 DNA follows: TGCGCCAGCAGTGACCCCGGGACTAGCGGACCTCCGGGCTTC.

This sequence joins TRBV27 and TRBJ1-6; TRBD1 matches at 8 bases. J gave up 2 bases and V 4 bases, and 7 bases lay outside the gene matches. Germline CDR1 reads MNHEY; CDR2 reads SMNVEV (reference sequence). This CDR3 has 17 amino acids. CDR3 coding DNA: TGTGCCAGCAGTTCCGACAGGGGAAGGGCCTATAATTCACCCCTCCACTTT. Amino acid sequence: CASSSDRGRAYNSPLHF.

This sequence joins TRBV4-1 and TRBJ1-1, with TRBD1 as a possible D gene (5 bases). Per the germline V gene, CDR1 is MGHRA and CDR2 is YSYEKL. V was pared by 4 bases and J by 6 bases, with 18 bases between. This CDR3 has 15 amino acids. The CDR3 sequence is CASSRTDIGPAEAFF. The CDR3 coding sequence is TGCGCCAGCAGCCGGACGGACATAGGGCCTGCTGAAGCTTTCTTT.

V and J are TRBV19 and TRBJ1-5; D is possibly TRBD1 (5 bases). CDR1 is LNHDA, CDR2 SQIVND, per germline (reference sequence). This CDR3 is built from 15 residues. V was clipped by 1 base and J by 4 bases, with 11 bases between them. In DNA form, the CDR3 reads TGTGCCAGTAGTATAGTCAGGGAAGAAAATCAGCCCCAGCATTTT. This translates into CASSIVREENQPQHF.

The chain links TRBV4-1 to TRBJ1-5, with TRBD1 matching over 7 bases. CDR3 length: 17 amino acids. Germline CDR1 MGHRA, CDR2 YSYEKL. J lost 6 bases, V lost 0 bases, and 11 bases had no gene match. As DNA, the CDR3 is TGCGCCAGCAGCCAAGATACGACAGGGAGGTTGGTTCAGCCCCAGCATTTT. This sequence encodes CASSQDTTGRLVQPQHF.

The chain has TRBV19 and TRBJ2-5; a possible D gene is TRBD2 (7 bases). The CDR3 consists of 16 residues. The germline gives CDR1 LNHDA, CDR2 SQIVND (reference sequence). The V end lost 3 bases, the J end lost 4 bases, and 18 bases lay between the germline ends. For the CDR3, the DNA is TGTGCCAGTAGTATCCCAGGGAGGGGGGGACGAGAGACCCAGTACTTC. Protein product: CASSIPGRGGRETQYF.

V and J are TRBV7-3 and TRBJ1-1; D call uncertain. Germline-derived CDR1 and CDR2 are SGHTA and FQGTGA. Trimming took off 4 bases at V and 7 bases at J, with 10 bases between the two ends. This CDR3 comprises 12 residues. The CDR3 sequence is CASSYKIHEAFF. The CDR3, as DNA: TGTGCCAGCAGCTACAAAATTCATGAAGCTTTCTTT.

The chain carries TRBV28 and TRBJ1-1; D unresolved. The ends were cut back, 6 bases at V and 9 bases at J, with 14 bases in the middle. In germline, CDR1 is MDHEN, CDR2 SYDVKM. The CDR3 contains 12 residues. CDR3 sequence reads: CASSVRQVQAFF. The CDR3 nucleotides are TGTGCCAGCAGCGTTAGGCAGGTTCAAGCTTTCTTT.

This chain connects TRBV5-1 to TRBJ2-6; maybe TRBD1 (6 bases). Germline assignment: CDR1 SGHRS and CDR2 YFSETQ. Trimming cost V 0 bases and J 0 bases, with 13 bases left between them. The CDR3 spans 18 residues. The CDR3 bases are TGCGCCAGCAGCTTGGAGGTGGGGGCAGGCTCTGGGGCCAACGTCCTGACTTTC. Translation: CASSLEVGAGSGANVLTF.

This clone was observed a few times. CDR3 nucleotides: TGCGCCAGCGCGGGGGGGACAGGCTTTGTTTCGGATGGCTACACCTTC. Protein product: CASAGGTGFVSDGYTF. The V gene is TRBV5-1, the J gene TRBJ1-2; 8 bases map to TRBD1. The length of the CDR3 is 16 residues. The germline CDR1 and CDR2 sequences are SGHRS and YFSETQ. The junction had 17 bases not matched to a gene; V was cut back by 7 bases and J by 6 bases.

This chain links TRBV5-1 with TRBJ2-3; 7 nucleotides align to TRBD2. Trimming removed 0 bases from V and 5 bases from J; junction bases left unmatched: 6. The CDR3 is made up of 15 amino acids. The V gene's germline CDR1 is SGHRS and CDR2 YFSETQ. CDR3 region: CASSLDAGVGDTQYF. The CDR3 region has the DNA TGCGCCAGCAGCTTGGATGCGGGGGTTGGAGATACGCAGTATTTT.

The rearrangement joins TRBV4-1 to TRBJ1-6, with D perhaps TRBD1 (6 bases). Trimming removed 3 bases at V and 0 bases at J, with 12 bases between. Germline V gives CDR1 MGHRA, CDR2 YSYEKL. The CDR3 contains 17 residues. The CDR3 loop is CASSQVTGTSYNSPLHF. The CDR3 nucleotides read TGCGCCAGCAGCCAGGTTACAGGGACCTCCTATAATTCACCCCTCCACTTT.

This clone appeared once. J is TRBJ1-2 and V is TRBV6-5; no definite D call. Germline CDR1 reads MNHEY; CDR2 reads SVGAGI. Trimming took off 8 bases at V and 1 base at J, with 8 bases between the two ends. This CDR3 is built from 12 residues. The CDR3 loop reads CASVAGNYGYTF. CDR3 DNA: TGTGCCAGCGTCGCGGGTAACTATGGCTACACCTTC.

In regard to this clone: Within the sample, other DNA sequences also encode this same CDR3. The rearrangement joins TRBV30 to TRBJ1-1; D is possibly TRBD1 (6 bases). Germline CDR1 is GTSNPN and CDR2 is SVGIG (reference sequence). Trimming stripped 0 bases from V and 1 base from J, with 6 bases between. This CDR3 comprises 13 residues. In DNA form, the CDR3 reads TGTGCCTGGAGTGTAGGGGGGAACACTGAAGCTTTCTTT. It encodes CAWSVGGNTEAFF. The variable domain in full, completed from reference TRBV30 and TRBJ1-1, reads SQTIHQWPATLVQPVGSPLSLECTVEGTSNPNLYWYRQAAGRGLQLLFYSVGIGQISSEVPQNLSASRPQDRQFILSSKKLLLSDSGFYLCAWSVGGNTEAFFGQGTRLTVV.

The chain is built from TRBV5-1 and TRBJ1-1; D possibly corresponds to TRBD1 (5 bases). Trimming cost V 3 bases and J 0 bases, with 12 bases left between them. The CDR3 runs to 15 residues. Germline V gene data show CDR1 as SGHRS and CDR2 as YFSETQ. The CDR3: CASSSLLGVNTEAFF. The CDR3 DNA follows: TGCGCCAGCAGCTCCCTCTTAGGGGTGAACACTGAAGCTTTCTTT.

For the CDR3, the DNA is TGTGCCAGCAGCCAAGAAGGTGGCTTCTTTGGGACAGACTCTAACTATGGCTACACCTTC. It codes for CASSQEGGFFGTDSNYGYTF. The V and J genes are TRBV4-2 and TRBJ1-2; 7 bases line up with TRBD1. CDR3 length: 20 amino acids. Germline V lookup: CDR1 LGHNA, CDR2 YNFKEQ. J lost 0 bases, V lost 0 bases, and 16 bases had no gene match.